This T cell receptor beta chain originates from a study of beta chain features in type 1 diabetes. Reverse transcribing all isolated RNA meant expressed TCRB transcripts were sequenced. The assay was immunoSEQ multiplex PCR, and TCRdb's table has in-frame clones only and misses some. The sample lists around 300,000 clones, under 8.5% occurring once. This clone has just a few counts. This TCR came from a woman under 30 in good health. The sample taken for sequencing was central memory CD4+ T cells from blood.

CDR3 protein: CASTKGGGRTDTQYF. As DNA, the CDR3 is TGTGCCAGCACAAAGGGGGGAGGACGCACAGATACGCAGTATTTT. This chain connects TRBV5-4 to TRBJ2-3; D possibly matches TRBD1 or TRBD2 (6 bases each). Germline CDR1 and CDR2: SGHNT and YYREEE (reference sequence). Trimming stripped 6 bases from V and 1 base from J, with 15 bases between. This CDR3 is built from 15 residues. Variable domain in full (rest from reference TRBV5-4 and TRBJ2-3): ETGVTQSPTHLIKTRGQQVTLRCSSQSGHNTVSWYQQALGQGPQFIFQYYREEENGRGNFPPRFSGLQFPNYSSELNVNALELDDSALYLCASTKGGGRTDTQYFGPGTRLTVL.